This T cell receptor beta chain was recovered during a study of T cell repertoires in cytomegalovirus infection. Study-wide background: Researchers turned to recently identified HLA-C-restricted CMV epitopes as well as well-studied HLA-B-restricted ones. Carrying CMV and the relevant HLA type showed in public TCR beta signatures. General observations from the study: Clonotypes of TCR beta that were HLA-C-restricted and CMV-specific dominated the ex vivo response. CMV carriers with the relevant HLA were identified by cumulative public TCR beta family frequency.

The germline gives CDR1 SGHTA, CDR2 FQGNSA. V gave up 2 bases and J gave up 2 bases; unmatched junction bases: 8. The CDR3 length is 17 residues. TCRdb reprocessed the reads via MiXCR and lists one record per CDR3 protein. The table has approximately 600,000 distinct CDR3 sequences, approximately 40% seen once; the top ten hold about half. This clonotype was seen more than once but under ten times. The antigen is unknown. The receptor's source is a human donor in good health (CMV status not recorded). Some clones in this sample may be carry-over from other donors' samples. This specimen was cultured PBMCs, taken from culture after CMV antigen stimulation. The chain joins TRBV7-2 to TRBJ1-5; TRBD1 agrees at 8 bases. The CDR3 protein is CASSLSGRTGRNQPQHF. The CDR3 DNA sequence: TGTGCCAGCAGCTTAAGCGGTAGGACAGGGCGCAATCAGCCCCAGCATTTT.